Listed here are 18 T cell receptor beta chains from one sample, sequenced in a study of blood T cell repertoires in COVID-19. Method: immunoSEQ multiplex PCR; TCRdb's copy keeps in-frame clones and lacks some. This table has about 100,000 clones, around 90% appearing once. The sequenced sample was peripheral blood. The receptors originated from a man aged 70 or older with acute or convalescent COVID-19.

The genes are TRBV6-1 and TRBJ1-2; D uncertain. CDR1 MNHNS and CDR2 SASEGT come from the germline V gene. Deletions cut 2 bases from V and 3 bases from J, with 13 bases between. The CDR3 length is 15 residues. CDR3: CASSEYWGEDYGYTF. The CDR3 DNA follows: TGTGCCAGCAGTGAATATTGGGGAGAGGACTATGGCTACACCTTC.

The chain links TRBV7-6 to TRBJ1-1; 7 bases are shared with TRBD1. CDR1 is SGHVS and CDR2 is FNYEAQ in the germline V gene. This CDR3 spans 16 amino acids. Trimming at V came to 4 bases and at J to 7 bases, leaving 15 bases not matched to a gene. The CDR3 region is CASSSNKGARGFEAFF. CDR3 nucleotides: TGTGCCAGCAGCTCAAATAAGGGGGCTCGGGGGTTTGAAGCTTTCTTT.

V gene TRBV10-3 combines with J gene TRBJ1-1; a weak D match, TRBD1 (6 bases). CDR1 and CDR2 from the germline V gene are ENHRY and SYGVKD. The V and J ends lost 4 bases and 1 base respectively, with 7 bases between them. This CDR3 has 13 residues. The CDR3 coding sequence is TGTGCCATCAGTGGGACAGCGAACACTGAAGCTTTCTTT. Translating gives CAISGTANTEAFF.

In DNA, the CDR3 is TGTGCCAGTAGTACCACTAGTTTCGGCAGCTCCTACGAGCAGTACTTC. Its protein is CASSTTSFGSSYEQYF. The rearrangement links TRBV19 to TRBJ2-7; possibly TRBD2 for D (5 bases). The CDR3 has 16 residues. Germline assignment: CDR1 LNHDA and CDR2 SQIVND (reference sequence). V was pared by 4 bases and J by 0 bases, with 16 bases between.

The chain links TRBV5-1 to TRBJ1-2; D is uncertain. Germline V gene lookup returns CDR1 SGHRS and CDR2 YFSETQ. The CDR3 has 16 residues. V was cut by 0 bases and J by 0 bases, with 12 bases left in between. The CDR3 nucleotides read TGCGCCAGCAGCTTGGCCGAAAGTGCAGCTAACTATGGCTACACCTTC. Protein: CASSLAESAANYGYTF. Full variable domain (rest looked up from reference TRBV5-1 and TRBJ1-2): KAGVTQTPRYLIKTRGQQVTLSCSPISGHRSVSWYQQTPGQGLQFLFEYFSETQRNKGNFPGRFSGRQFSNSRSEMNVSTLELGDSALYLCASSLAESAANYGYTFGSGTRLTVV.

The rearrangement links TRBV13 to TRBJ2-5; D may be TRBD2 (5 bases). Trimming took off 0 bases at V and 3 bases at J, with 11 bases between the two ends. Per germline, CDR1 PRHDT and CDR2 FYEKMQ (reference sequence). There are 15 residues in the CDR3. The CDR3 region is CASSLGDLGEETQYF. The DNA for the CDR3 is TGTGCCAGCAGCTTAGGAGATCTGGGAGAAGAGACCCAGTACTTC.

The V and J genes are TRBV6-5 and TRBJ1-4, with D tentatively TRBD1 (6 bases). V was pared by 0 bases and J by 7 bases, with 12 bases between. CDR1 is MNHEY and CDR2 is SVGAGI in the germline V gene. This CDR3 contains 15 residues. CDR3 nucleotide sequence: TGTGCCAGCAGTTACTCGGGGGGGGCGGGTGAAAAACTGTTTTTT. This codes for CASSYSGGAGEKLFF.

CDR3 sequence reads: CAWSLTSGGSGNTIYF. DNA for the CDR3: TGTGCCTGGAGTCTTACGTCAGGGGGCTCTGGAAACACCATATATTTT. The genes are TRBV30 and TRBJ1-3, with 7 bases matching TRBD1. Germline CDR1 reads GTSNPN; CDR2 reads SVGIG (reference sequence). This CDR3 is built from 16 residues. After removal of 2 bases from V and 0 bases from J, the junction contained 7 bases not matched to a gene. The entire variable domain, with the rest obtained from reference TRBV30 and TRBJ1-3, is as follows: SQTIHQWPATLVQPVGSPLSLECTVEGTSNPNLYWYRQAAGRGLQLLFYSVGIGQISSEVPQNLSASRPQDRQFILSSKKLLLSDSGFYLCAWSLTSGGSGNTIYFGEGSWLTVV.

The V gene is TRBV5-5, the J gene TRBJ1-1; no clear D gene. Trimming left V 2 bases short and J 2 bases short, with 10 bases between. The CDR3 is 14 amino acids. The germline gives CDR1 SGHKS, CDR2 YYEKEE (reference sequence). The CDR3 DNA reads TGTGCCAGCAGCTTCTCTTGGGCCAACACTGAAGCTTTCTTT. Protein product: CASSFSWANTEAFF.

This clone was counted once. The genes are TRBV11-2 and TRBJ2-2, with 7 positions matching TRBD1. The germline gives CDR1 SGHAT, CDR2 FQNNGV. The ends lost 3 bases at V and 1 base at J; junction bases unmatched: 5. This CDR3 spans 16 amino acids. The CDR3 DNA sequence: TGTGCCAGCAGCTTCCCAGGGGGTGTGAACACCGGGGAGCTGTTTTTT. Protein sequence: CASSFPGGVNTGELFF.

This clone was detected only once. The rearrangement links TRBV5-1 to TRBJ2-2; D is perhaps TRBD2 (6 bases). The V end lost 9 bases, the J end lost 2 bases, and 8 bases lay between the germline ends. The CDR3 length is 12 residues. The germline CDR1 and CDR2 sequences are SGHRS and YFSETQ. This CDR3 reads CATGENTGELFF. The CDR3, as DNA: TGCGCCACGGGGGAAAACACCGGGGAGCTGTTTTTT.

This clone was seen only once. The chain couples TRBV10-1 to TRBJ1-6; D possibly corresponds to TRBD1 (5 bases). The V gene lost 2 bases and the J gene lost 10 bases, with 9 bases spanning the gap. CDR1 and CDR2 (germline): WNHNN, SYGVQD (reference sequence). The CDR3 is 13 residues long. CDR3 loop: CASSEDSQSPLHF. In nucleotides, the CDR3 is TGCGCCAGCAGTGAGGACAGTCAATCACCCCTCCACTTT.

The count of this clone is one. V gene TRBV3-1 (or the pseudogene TRBV3-2) combines with J gene TRBJ1-2; no definite D call. The length of the CDR3 is 13 residues. The germline V and J ends were trimmed by 0 bases and 7 bases, with 9 bases remaining between them. The germline V gene encodes CDR1 LGHDT and CDR2 YNNKEL (reference sequence). CDR3 in amino acids: CASSQDRSAGYTF. The CDR3 region has the DNA TGTGCCAGCAGCCAAGACCGGTCCGCTGGCTACACCTTC.

This chain links TRBV6-1 with TRBJ1-4; 9 nucleotides match TRBD1. This CDR3 spans 15 amino acids. CDR1 and CDR2 from the germline V gene are MNHNS and SASEGT. After removal of 1 base from V and 6 bases from J, the junction contained 3 bases not matched to a gene. In nucleotides, the CDR3 is TGTGCCAGCAGTGAAGGGGACAGGGAGTATGAAAAACTGTTTTTT. Amino acids: CASSEGDREYEKLFF.

The chain links TRBV6-2 or TRBV6-3 to TRBJ1-3; D remains unclear. CDR1 and CDR2 (germline): MNHEY, SVGEGT. This CDR3 contains 14 residues. The V and J ends lost 4 bases and 4 bases respectively, with 11 bases between them. CDR3 nucleotide sequence: TGTGCCAGCAGTTTCGGGTTTCTGGGAAACACCATATATTTT. Translating it yields CASSFGFLGNTIYF.

This chain connects TRBV6-5 to TRBJ2-7; TRBD2 might be the D (5 bases). The CDR3 spans 15 residues. Germline values: CDR1 MNHEY, CDR2 SVGAGI. Trimming removed 0 bases from V and 2 bases from J, with 11 bases in between. CDR3 region: CASSYSASTPYEQYF. Here the CDR3 DNA reads TGTGCCAGCAGTTACTCGGCTAGCACCCCCTACGAGCAGTACTTC.

The V gene is TRBV18, the J gene TRBJ2-7; 9 bases are shared with TRBD2. Per the germline V gene, CDR1 is KGHSH and CDR2 is LQKENI. There are 14 residues in the CDR3. The ends lost 6 bases at V and 5 bases at J; junction bases unmatched: 8. The CDR3 region is CASSGTSRRDEQYF. The CDR3 bases are TGTGCCAGCTCCGGGACTAGCAGAAGGGACGAGCAGTACTTC.

V gene TRBV6-5 combines with J gene TRBJ1-2; D possibly corresponds to TRBD1 (6 bases). Trimming cost V 7 bases and J 2 bases, with 17 bases left between them. The germline V gene has CDR1 MNHEY and CDR2 SVGAGI. The CDR3 covers 15 residues. The CDR3 loop reads CASTPGTLTNYGYTF. The CDR3 bases are TGTGCCAGCACCCCCGGGACATTAACCAACTATGGCTACACCTTC.